These T cell receptor beta chains were read from a single sample in a study of blood T cell repertoires in COVID-19. Libraries were prepared by immunoSEQ multiplex PCR; TCRdb keeps only in-frame clonotypes and omits some of them. The table records a few hundred thousand clones, around four fifths of them present only once. Sequencing was performed on PBMCs or T cells enriched from blood (not recorded which). The receptors derive from a man under 40 with acute COVID-19. CDR3s include the opening cysteine and the closing phenylalanine or tryptophan. The D gene is left open where the match is weak. The size of a clone is reported for some rows only, either as once, few or many, or as a class for expanded clones.

D gene	V gene	clone size	J gene	CDR3 protein	CDR3 DNA
TRBD2	TRBV7-2	NA	TRBJ2-2	CASSPRLAGRTGELFF	TGTGCCAGCAGCCCGAGACTAGCGGGGCGGACCGGGGAGCTGTTTTTT
TRBD1	TRBV10-3	few	TRBJ1-2	CAIKGQGGYGYTF	TGTGCCATCAAGGGACAGGGGGGCTATGGCTACACCTTC
TRBD1	TRBV5-1	once	TRBJ2-1	CASRDQGAGEKFF	TGCGCCAGCAGAGACCAGGGGGCAGGGGAGAAGTTCTTC
NA	TRBV14	few	TRBJ1-3	CASSQVAGNTIYF	TGTGCCAGCAGCCAAGTAGCTGGAAACACCATATATTTT
NA	TRBV9	NA	TRBJ2-1	CASSPVGGSSYNEQFF	TGTGCCAGCAGCCCGGTGGGTGGGAGCTCCTACAATGAGCAGTTCTTC
NA	TRBV28	NA	TRBJ1-5	CASSGYAGSQPQHF	TGTGCCAGCAGTGGCTACGCAGGTAGTCAGCCCCAGCATTTT
TRBD1	TRBV3-1/TRBV3-2	NA	TRBJ2-1	CASSRPRGQRGDEQFF	TGTGCCAGCAGCCGGCCTAGGGGACAGCGTGGGGATGAGCAGTTCTTC
NA	TRBV24-1	NA	TRBJ2-2	CATAWGAGELFF	TGTGCCACTGCCTGGGGGGCCGGGGAGCTGTTTTTT
TRBD2	TRBV24-1	NA	TRBJ2-1	CATSDMAGGPFNEQFF	TGTGCCACCAGTGATATGGCGGGAGGGCCTTTCAATGAGCAGTTCTTC
TRBD1	TRBV5-6	NA	TRBJ1-1	CASSQTGGPNTEAFF	TGTGCCAGCAGCCAGACAGGGGGCCCTAACACTGAAGCTTTCTTT
NA	TRBV28	NA	TRBJ1-4	CASSVSGAGDEGLFF	TGTGCCAGCAGTGTCTCAGGGGCGGGGGATGAGGGTCTGTTTTTT
TRBD2	TRBV4-3	NA	TRBJ2-3	CASSLSIAGDGTDTQYF	TGCGCCAGCAGCCTATCCATAGCGGGAGATGGCACAGATACGCAGTATTTT
TRBD2	TRBV6-2/TRBV6-3	NA	TRBJ2-1	CASSSYLAGGYNEQFF	TGTGCCAGCAGTTCCTACCTAGCGGGAGGGTACAATGAGCAGTTCTTC
TRBD2	TRBV5-1	few	TRBJ2-5	CASSRGVQETQYF	TGCGCCAGCTCGCGGGGGGTCCAAGAGACCCAGTACTTC
TRBD1	TRBV2	NA	TRBJ1-2	CASSEVTGGFGYTF	TGTGCCAGCAGTGAAGTGACAGGGGGCTTTGGCTACACCTTC
TRBD1	TRBV5-4	few	TRBJ2-5	CASSFASSTGAETQYF	TGTGCCAGCAGCTTCGCCTCCTCGACAGGGGCCGAGACCCAGTACTTC
NA	TRBV7-2	NA	TRBJ2-3	CASSGRASATTDTQYF	TGTGCCAGCAGCGGTCGTGCTAGCGCCACCACAGATACGCAGTATTTT
TRBD1	TRBV19	NA	TRBJ1-4	CASRSTGTEEKLFF	TGTGCCAGTAGATCGACAGGGACCGAAGAAAAACTGTTTTTT
TRBD1	TRBV5-1	NA	TRBJ1-5	CASSLGADRDQPQHF	TGCGCCAGCAGCTTGGGTGCGGACAGGGATCAGCCCCAGCATTTT
TRBD1	TRBV3-1/TRBV3-2	NA	TRBJ1-3	CASSQGGQSGNTIYF	TGTGCCAGCAGCCAAGGGGGACAGTCTGGAAACACCATATATTTT
TRBD1	TRBV25-1	few	TRBJ1-1	CASSEGTGGTEAFF	TGTGCCAGCAGTGAAGGGACAGGGGGCACTGAAGCTTTCTTT
NA	TRBV18	NA	TRBJ1-1	CASSPMGQSTEAFF	TGTGCCAGCTCACCGATGGGGCAGAGCACTGAAGCTTTCTTT
NA	TRBV14	once	TRBJ1-2	CASSQSLRWGYTF	TGTGCCAGCAGCCAATCATTGCGATGGGGCTACACCTTC
NA	TRBV7-9	NA	TRBJ2-2	CASSLNRANTGELFF	TGTGCCAGCAGCTTAAACAGGGCGAACACCGGGGAGCTGTTTTTT
NA	TRBV14	NA	TRBJ1-2	CASSQRQYGGYTF	TGTGCCAGCAGCCAGAGACAGTACGGCGGCTACACCTTC
NA	TRBV3-1/TRBV3-2	NA	TRBJ2-3	CASSYRTPSDTQYF	TGTGCCAGCAGCTATCGGACTCCTTCGGATACGCAGTATTTT
NA	TRBV3-1/TRBV3-2	NA	TRBJ1-2	CASSLKAPNYGYTF	TGTGCCAGCAGCCTAAAAGCTCCTAACTATGGCTACACCTTC
TRBD1	TRBV5-1	NA	TRBJ1-1	CASSIGQGSTEAFF	TGCGCCAGCAGCATAGGACAGGGAAGCACTGAAGCTTTCTTT
NA	TRBV18	NA	TRBJ2-1	CASSPGGNSYNEQFF	TGTGCCAGCTCACCAGGCGGGAATTCCTACAATGAGCAGTTCTTC
NA	TRBV28	few	TRBJ1-1	CASSLLGAATEAFF	TGTGCCAGCAGTTTATTAGGGGCGGCCACTGAAGCTTTCTTT
NA	TRBV19	NA	TRBJ1-5	CASSPPPSNQPQHF	TGTGCCAGTAGTCCCCCCCCGAGCAATCAGCCCCAGCATTTT
NA	TRBV7-8	NA	TRBJ2-3	CASSSNTDTQYF	TGTGCCAGCAGCTCCAACACAGATACGCAGTATTTT
NA	TRBV18	NA	TRBJ1-2	CASSLYGSGGNYGYTF	TGTGCCAGCTCACTGTACGGGAGTGGCGGAAACTATGGCTACACCTTC
NA	TRBV3-1/TRBV3-2	NA	TRBJ2-2	CASSQGPNTGELFF	TGTGCCAGCAGCCAGGGCCCGAACACCGGGGAGCTGTTTTTT
NA	TRBV7-9	NA	TRBJ1-5	CASSPDGGGQPQHF	TGTGCCAGCAGCCCGGACGGGGGAGGTCAGCCCCAGCATTTT
NA	TRBV4-2	once	TRBJ1-2	CASSQAGASLDGYTF	TGTGCCAGCAGCCAAGCGGGAGCCTCCCTGGACGGCTACACCTTC
NA	TRBV5-1	NA	TRBJ1-1	CASSWGSTVNTEAFF	TGCGCCAGCAGCTGGGGCTCAACAGTGAACACTGAAGCTTTCTTT
TRBD1	TRBV7-8	NA	TRBJ1-1	CASSLGGTGGTEAFF	TGTGCCAGCAGCTTAGGAGGGACAGGGGGCACTGAAGCTTTCTTT
NA	TRBV6-4	NA	TRBJ1-1	CASRPWTIEAFF	TGTGCCAGCAGACCCTGGACAATTGAAGCTTTCTTT
TRBD2	TRBV10-3	few	TRBJ2-1	CAISELAGGPHEQFF	TGTGCCATCAGTGAGTTAGCGGGAGGGCCACATGAGCAGTTCTTC
TRBD1	TRBV19	NA	TRBJ1-2	CASRTPGQTNYGYTF	TGTGCCAGTAGGACACCGGGACAGACTAACTATGGCTACACCTTC
NA	TRBV7-8	NA	TRBJ1-4	CASRAPGVEKLFF	TGTGCCAGCAGAGCGCCAGGGGTTGAAAAACTGTTTTTT
NA	TRBV18	once	TRBJ1-1	CASSQGIDTEAFF	TGTGCCAGCTCACAGGGGATAGACACTGAAGCTTTCTTT
NA	TRBV11-2	few	TRBJ2-2	CASSLIAGELFF	TGTGCCAGCAGCTTAATAGCCGGGGAGCTGTTTTTT
NA	TRBV28	NA	TRBJ1-1	CASSASTGNTEAFF	TGTGCCAGCAGTGCCTCGACAGGGAACACTGAAGCTTTCTTT
NA	TRBV5-1	NA	TRBJ1-1	CASSLRGGGTEAFF	TGCGCCAGCAGCTTGAGGGGTGGTGGCACTGAAGCTTTCTTT
TRBD2	TRBV6-5	NA	TRBJ2-2	CASSYAGANTGELFF	TGTGCCAGCAGTTACGCGGGAGCGAACACCGGGGAGCTGTTTTTT
NA	TRBV24-1	once	TRBJ2-1	CATRESSYNEQFF	TGTGCCACCAGAGAGAGCTCCTACAATGAGCAGTTCTTC
NA	TRBV5-6	once	TRBJ2-2	CASTRTVNTGELFF	TGTGCCAGCACCAGGACAGTGAACACCGGGGAGCTGTTTTTT
NA	TRBV7-3	NA	TRBJ2-3	CASSKRVTDTQYF	TGTGCCAGCAGCAAAAGAGTCACAGATACGCAGTATTTT
TRBD1	TRBV28	few	TRBJ1-6	CATHRGQDSPLHF	TGTGCCACCCACAGGGGGCAAGATTCACCCCTCCACTTT
NA	TRBV4-1	NA	TRBJ1-5	CASSQDGAYQPQHF	TGCGCCAGCAGCCAAGATGGGGCCTATCAGCCCCAGCATTTT
TRBD2	TRBV14	NA	TRBJ2-1	CASSQVGMVAGGLSNEQFF	TGTGCCAGCAGCCAAGTCGGTATGGTAGCGGGAGGGCTTTCCAATGAGCAGTTCTTC
NA	TRBV5-1	NA	TRBJ1-2	CASSLDRLYGYTF	TGTGCCAGCAGCCTCGACAGGCTCTATGGCTACACCTTC
NA	TRBV28	NA	TRBJ2-3	CASVTGSTDTQYF	TGTGCCAGCGTGACGGGGAGCACAGATACGCAGTATTTT
NA	TRBV11-2	NA	TRBJ1-2	CASSPSGVGGYTF	TGTGCCAGCAGTCCAAGCGGGGTTGGTGGCTACACCTTC
NA	TRBV5-5	NA	TRBJ1-6	CASRGADSGPRPSPLHF	TGTGCCAGCAGGGGGGCTGACTCCGGGCCCCGGCCTTCACCCCTCCACTTT
NA	TRBV7-8	NA	TRBJ1-1	CASSRGGLSGTEAFF	TGTGCCAGCAGCCGGGGGGGCCTGAGCGGCACTGAAGCTTTCTTT
TRBD2	TRBV9	NA	TRBJ2-2	CASSRLAGDQELFF	TGTGCCAGCAGCAGACTAGCGGGAGATCAGGAGCTGTTTTTT
TRBD1	TRBV5-1	NA	TRBJ1-2	CASSLGTGHGYTF	TGCGCCAGCAGCTTGGGGACAGGGCACGGCTACACCTTC